This TCR beta chain was recorded in a study of shared clonotypes between healthy human individuals. The study, taken as a whole, reports: In having few donors, the study represented limited genetic and exposure-history diversity. The generation probabilities recorded for non-shared clonotypes fell below those of clonotypes shared by all four donors.

This clone showed up just a few times. As yet, its antigen is unknown. This same CDR3 is encoded by further DNA sequences in the sample. Germline CDR1 and CDR2: MDHEN and SYDVKM. Trimming took 5 bases from V and 2 from J; bases not matched to a gene: 6. The CDR3 loop spans 15 amino acids. Sequencing used immunoSEQ multiplex PCR; TCRdb keeps in-frame clones, though not all of them. This table holds 1 million to 1.3 million clones, approximately 78% found once. The sequencing input was memory CD4+ T cells from PBMCs. Subset described: CD45RA-negative fraction. The TCR sequence derives from a man aged 18-30 years in good health. Some clones in this sample may be carry-over from other donors' samples. V usage is TRBV28 and J usage is TRBJ2-7, with 10 bases lining up with TRBD1. Here the CDR3 reads CASSVPGQGTYEQYF. The CDR3 DNA reads as TGTGCCAGCAGTGTACCGGGACAGGGGACCTACGAGCAGTACTTC.